One and the same sample provided the 4 T cell receptor beta chains below, sequenced in a study of cytomegalovirus exposure and HLA in healthy donors. With 60 Vbeta and 13 Jbeta primers, the PCR was carried out. The repertoire was sequenced with immunoSEQ multiplex PCR; TCRdb's copy has only in-frame clones and lacks some. This sample carries about 140,000 clones, about 80% of them seen once, and the ten largest clones take about 1.4%. The sample comprised PBMCs. These receptors were collected from a man between 25 and 39 years old in good health and CMV-seropositive.

The J gene is TRBJ1-3, the V gene TRBV4-2, with 7 bases aligning to TRBD1. The CDR3 is 15 amino acids. V trimming: 1 base; J trimming: 4 bases; junction bases outside the gene matches: 4. The germline V gene has CDR1 LGHNA and CDR2 YNFKEQ. In DNA, the CDR3 is TGTGCCAGCAGCCAAGCAGGGACAGCAGGAAACACCATATATTTT. Residues: CASSQAGTAGNTIYF.

The chain couples TRBV28 to TRBJ2-7; 9 bases match TRBD2. The CDR3 spans 14 residues. V dropped 6 bases and J dropped 5; count of bases not matched to a gene: 8. The germline CDR1 and CDR2 sequences are MDHEN and SYDVKM. CDR3 protein: CASRFSGRINEQYF. The CDR3 nucleotides read TGTGCCAGCAGATTTAGCGGGAGAATAAACGAGCAGTACTTC. The whole variable domain, remainder taken from reference TRBV28 and TRBJ2-7, is DVKVTQSSRYLVKRTGEKVFLECVQDMDHENMFWYRQDPGLGLRLIYFSYDVKMKEKGDIPEGYSVSREKKERFSLILESASTNQTSMYLCASRFSGRINEQYFGPGTRLTVT.

This clone was seen a single time. CDR3 bases: TGTGCCAGCAGTTGGACAGAGGTAGGCAATCAGCCCCAGCATTTT. Its translation: CASSWTEVGNQPQHF. The chain employs TRBV6-5 and TRBJ1-5; a weak D match, TRBD1 (6 bases). This CDR3 spans 15 amino acids. Trimming took 4 bases from V and 2 from J, leaving 12 bases between them. The germline gives CDR1 MNHEY, CDR2 SVGAGI.

This rearrangement joins TRBV7-9 to TRBJ2-3, with D perhaps matching TRBD2 (6 bases). The CDR3 runs to 17 residues. V was trimmed by 3 bases and J by 4 bases, leaving 20 bases between them. The germline V gene has CDR1 SEHNR and CDR2 FQNEAQ (reference sequence). The CDR3 coding sequence is TGTGCCAGCAGCTTGATCCCGGGAGCCTCGGGCTCAGATACGCAGTATTTT. Translated, it gives CASSLIPGASGSDTQYF.